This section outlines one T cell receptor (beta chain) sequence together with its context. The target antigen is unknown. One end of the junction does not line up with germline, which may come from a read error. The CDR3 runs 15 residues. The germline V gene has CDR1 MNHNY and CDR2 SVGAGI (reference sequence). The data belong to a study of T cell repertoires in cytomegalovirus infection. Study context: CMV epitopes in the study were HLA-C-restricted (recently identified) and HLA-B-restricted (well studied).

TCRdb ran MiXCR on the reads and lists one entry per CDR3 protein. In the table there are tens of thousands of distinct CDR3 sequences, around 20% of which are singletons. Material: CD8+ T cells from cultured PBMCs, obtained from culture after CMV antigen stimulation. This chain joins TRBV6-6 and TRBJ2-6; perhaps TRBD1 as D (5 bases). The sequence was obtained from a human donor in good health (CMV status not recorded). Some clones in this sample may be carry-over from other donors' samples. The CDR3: CASRLHVSGANGLTF. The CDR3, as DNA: TGTGCCAGCAGATTACACGTCTCTGGGGCCAACGGCCTGACTTTC.